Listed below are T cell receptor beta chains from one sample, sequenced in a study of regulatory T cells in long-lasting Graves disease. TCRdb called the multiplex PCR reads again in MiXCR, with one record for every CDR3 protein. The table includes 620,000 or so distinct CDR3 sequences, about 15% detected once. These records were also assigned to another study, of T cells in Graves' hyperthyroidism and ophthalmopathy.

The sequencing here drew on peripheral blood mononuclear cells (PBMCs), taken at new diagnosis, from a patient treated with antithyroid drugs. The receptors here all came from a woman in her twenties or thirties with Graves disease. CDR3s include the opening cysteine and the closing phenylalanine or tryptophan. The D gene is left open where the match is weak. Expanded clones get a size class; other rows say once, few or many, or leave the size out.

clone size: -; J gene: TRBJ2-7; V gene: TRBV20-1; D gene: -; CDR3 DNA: TGCAGTGCTCCGAATCCCAACAGCGCCACCTACGAGCAGTACTTC; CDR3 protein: CSAPNPNSATYEQYF
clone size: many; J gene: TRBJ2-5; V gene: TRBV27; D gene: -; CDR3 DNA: TGTGCCAGCAGTACTGGAGCCAAAGCGACCCAGTACTTC; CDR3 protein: CASSTGAKATQYF
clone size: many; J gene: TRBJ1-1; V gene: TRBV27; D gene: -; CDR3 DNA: TGTGCCAGCAGTTTCAACAGGGAAAGTGAAGCTTTCTTT; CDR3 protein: CASSFNRESEAFF
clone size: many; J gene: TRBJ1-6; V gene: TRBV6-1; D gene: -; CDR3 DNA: TGTGCCAGTTCGGCGGAAAATAGTTCACCCCTCCACTTT; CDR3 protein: CASSAENSSPLHF
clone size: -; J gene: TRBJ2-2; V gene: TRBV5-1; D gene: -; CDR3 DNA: TGCGCCAGCAGCTTGGTCCTAGCCTTGAGCGGGGAGCTGTTTTTT; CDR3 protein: CASSLVLALSGELFF
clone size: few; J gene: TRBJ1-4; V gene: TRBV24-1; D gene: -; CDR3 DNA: TGTGCCACCTCTACAGAAGATAGAGAAAAACTGTTTTTT; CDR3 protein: CATSTEDREKLFF
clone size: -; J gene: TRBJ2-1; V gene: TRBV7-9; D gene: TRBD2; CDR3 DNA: TGTGCCAGCAGCTTTGGCGGGAGCCCGAGTGAGCAGTTCTTC; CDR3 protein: CASSFGGSPSEQFF
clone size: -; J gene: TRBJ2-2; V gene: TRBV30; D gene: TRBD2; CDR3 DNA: TGTGCCTGGAGTACGGGAGGAACCGGGGAGCTGTTTTTT; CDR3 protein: CAWSTGGTGELFF
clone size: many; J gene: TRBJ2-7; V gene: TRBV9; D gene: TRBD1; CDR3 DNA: TGTGCCAGCAGCGCCGGAGGGGACAGGTCCTACGAGCAGTACTTC; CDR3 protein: CASSAGGDRSYEQYF
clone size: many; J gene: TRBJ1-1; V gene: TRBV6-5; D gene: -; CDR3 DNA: TGTGCCAGCAGTTCCCGGGGGGGTAAGAACACTGAAGCTTTCTTT; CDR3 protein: CASSSRGGKNTEAFF
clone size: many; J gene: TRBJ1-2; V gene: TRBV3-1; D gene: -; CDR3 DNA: TGTGCCAGCAGCCAAGTCCAGGGGGGCTACACCTTC; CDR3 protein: CASSQVQGGYTF
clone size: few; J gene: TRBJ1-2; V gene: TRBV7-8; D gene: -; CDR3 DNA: TGTGCCAGCATTTCTCTTCGGGAGACACCCTCGAGGGGCTACACCTTC; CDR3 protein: CASISLRETPSRGYTF
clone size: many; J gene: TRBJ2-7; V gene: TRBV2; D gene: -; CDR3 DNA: TGTGCCATCGGGACGAACCATGTAGGGTACGAGCAGTACTTC; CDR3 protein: CAIGTNHVGYEQYF
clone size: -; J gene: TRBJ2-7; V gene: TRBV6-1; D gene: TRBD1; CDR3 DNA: TGTGCCAGCAGTGGTTGGGACAGCCGGAACTCCTACGAGCAGTACTTC; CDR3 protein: CASSGWDSRNSYEQYF
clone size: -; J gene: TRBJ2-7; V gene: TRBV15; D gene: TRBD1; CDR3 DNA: TGTGCCACCAGCAGAAACATAGGACAGGGAAGCGAGCAGTACTTC; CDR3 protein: CATSRNIGQGSEQYF
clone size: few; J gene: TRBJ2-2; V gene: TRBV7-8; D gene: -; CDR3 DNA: TGTGCCAGCAACCCCGGTCGAAGCTTCGGGGAGCTGTTTTTT; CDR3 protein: CASNPGRSFGELFF
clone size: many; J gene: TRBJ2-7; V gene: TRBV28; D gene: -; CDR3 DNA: TGTGCCAGCAGCCACGGGACACGGATCTACGAGCAGTACTTC; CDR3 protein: CASSHGTRIYEQYF
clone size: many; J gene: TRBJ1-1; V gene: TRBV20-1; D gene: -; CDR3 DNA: TGCAGTGCGGATGACCTGAACACTGAAGCTTTCTTT; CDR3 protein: CSADDLNTEAFF